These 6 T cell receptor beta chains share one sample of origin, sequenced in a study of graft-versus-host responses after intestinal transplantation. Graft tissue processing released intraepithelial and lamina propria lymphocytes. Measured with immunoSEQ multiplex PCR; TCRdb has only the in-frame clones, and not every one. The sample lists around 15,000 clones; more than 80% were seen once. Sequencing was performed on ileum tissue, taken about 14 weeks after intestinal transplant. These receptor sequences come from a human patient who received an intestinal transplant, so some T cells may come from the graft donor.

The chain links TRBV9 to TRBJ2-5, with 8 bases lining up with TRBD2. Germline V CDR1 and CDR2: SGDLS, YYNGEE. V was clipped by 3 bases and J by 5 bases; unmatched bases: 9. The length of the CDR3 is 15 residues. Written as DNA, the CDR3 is TGTGCCAGCAGCGCCCCCGGGAGGGAACCGGAGACCCAGTACTTC. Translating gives CASSAPGREPETQYF. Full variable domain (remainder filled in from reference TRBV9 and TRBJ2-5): DSGVTQTPKHLITATGQRVTLRCSPRSGDLSVYWYQQSLDQGLQFLIQYYNGEERAKGNILERFSAQQFPDLHSELNLSSLELGDSALYFCASSAPGREPETQYFGPGTRLLVL.

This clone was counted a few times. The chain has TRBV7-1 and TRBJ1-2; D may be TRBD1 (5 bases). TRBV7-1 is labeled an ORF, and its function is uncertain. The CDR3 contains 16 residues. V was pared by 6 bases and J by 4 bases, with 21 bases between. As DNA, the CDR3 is TGTGCCAGCAGACACCCGGGGGACGGATCCTCCTATGGCTACACCTTC. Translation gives CASRHPGDGSSYGYTF.

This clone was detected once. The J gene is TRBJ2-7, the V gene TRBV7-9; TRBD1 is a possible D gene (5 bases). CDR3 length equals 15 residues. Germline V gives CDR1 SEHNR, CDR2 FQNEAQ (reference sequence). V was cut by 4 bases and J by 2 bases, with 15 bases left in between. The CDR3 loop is CASSSKGNRAYEQYF. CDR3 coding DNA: TGTGCCAGCAGCTCGAAGGGGAATCGGGCCTACGAGCAGTACTTC.

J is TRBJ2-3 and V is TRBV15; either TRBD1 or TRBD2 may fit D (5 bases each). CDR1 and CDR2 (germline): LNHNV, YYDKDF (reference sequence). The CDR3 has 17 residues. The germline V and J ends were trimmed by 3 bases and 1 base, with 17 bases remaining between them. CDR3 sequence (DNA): TGTGCCACCAGCAGGGGTATAGGTCCGGGACGCACAGATACGCAGTATTTT. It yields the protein CATSRGIGPGRTDTQYF.

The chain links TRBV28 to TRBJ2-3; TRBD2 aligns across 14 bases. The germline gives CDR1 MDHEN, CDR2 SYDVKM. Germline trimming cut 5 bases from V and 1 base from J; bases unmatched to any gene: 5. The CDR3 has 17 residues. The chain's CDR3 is CASSPTSGRAGTDTQYF. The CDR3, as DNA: TGTGCCAGCAGTCCGACTAGCGGGAGGGCCGGCACAGATACGCAGTATTTT.

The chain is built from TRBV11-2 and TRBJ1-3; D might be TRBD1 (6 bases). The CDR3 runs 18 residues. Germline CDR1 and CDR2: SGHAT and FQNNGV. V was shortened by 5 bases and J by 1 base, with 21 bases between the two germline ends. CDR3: CASSQDRQPLLSGNTIYF. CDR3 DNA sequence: TGTGCCAGCAGCCAAGACAGGCAACCACTACTTTCTGGAAACACCATATATTTT. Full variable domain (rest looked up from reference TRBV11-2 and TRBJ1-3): EAGVAQSPRYKIIEKRQSVAFWCNPISGHATLYWYQQILGQGPKLLIQFQNNGVVDDSQLPKDRFSAERLKGVDSTLKIQPAKLEDSAVYLCASSQDRQPLLSGNTIYFGEGSWLTVV.